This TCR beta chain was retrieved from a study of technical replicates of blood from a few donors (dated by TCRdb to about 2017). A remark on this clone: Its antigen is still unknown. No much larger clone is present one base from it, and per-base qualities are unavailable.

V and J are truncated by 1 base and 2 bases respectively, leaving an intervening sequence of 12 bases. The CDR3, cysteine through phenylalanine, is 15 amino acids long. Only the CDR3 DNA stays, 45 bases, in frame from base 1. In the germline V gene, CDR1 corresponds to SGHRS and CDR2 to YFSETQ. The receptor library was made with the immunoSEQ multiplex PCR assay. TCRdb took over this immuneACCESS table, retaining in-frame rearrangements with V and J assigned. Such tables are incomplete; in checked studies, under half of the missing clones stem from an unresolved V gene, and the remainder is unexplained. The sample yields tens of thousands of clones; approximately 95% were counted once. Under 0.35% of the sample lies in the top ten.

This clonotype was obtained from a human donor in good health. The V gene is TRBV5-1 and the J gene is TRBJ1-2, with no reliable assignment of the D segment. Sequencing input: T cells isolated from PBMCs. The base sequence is TGCGCCAGCAGCTTGTCCGTTAGAGGAAACTATGGCTACACCTTC. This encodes CASSLSVRGNYGYTF.